The rows below give T cell receptor beta chains drawn from one sample of a study of vaccination and CD4 T cells after COVID-19. TCRdb ran MiXCR on the PCR reads and lists one entry per CDR3 protein. The sample lists tens of thousands of distinct CDR3 sequences, around two fifths occurring once. Which antigens these TCRs recognize remains unknown. The sequenced sample was CD4+ T cells from blood, cultured in vitro, obtained about 7 months after SARS-CoV-2 vaccination. All receptors derive from a human donor who had recovered from COVID-19. Each CDR3 is given with its conserved first and last residue. D genes are given only for firm matches. The size field is filled for only some rows; it gives once, few, many or a size class.

j_gene	d_gene	len	abundance	v_gene	CDR3aa	CDR3nt
TRBJ1-1	TRBD1	16	few	TRBV7-8	CASSLGGRDRNTEAFF	TGTGCCAGCAGCTTAGGCGGTCGGGACAGGAACACTGAAGCTTTCTTT
TRBJ2-7	-	15	-	TRBV6-2/TRBV6-3	CASSYGRGPPYEQYF	TGTGCCAGCAGTTATGGGCGGGGCCCTCCCTACGAGCAGTACTTC
TRBJ1-1	-	14	-	TRBV5-1	CASSFPDLNTEAFF	TGCGCCAGCAGCTTTCCAGACTTGAACACTGAAGCTTTCTTT
TRBJ2-5	TRBD2	19	few	TRBV15	CATSRSKWGRGAGMETQYF	TGTGCCACCAGCAGATCAAAATGGGGGAGGGGAGCGGGAATGGAGACCCAGTACTTC
TRBJ2-7	-	17	-	TRBV11-3	CASSPEGEGVIPHEQYF	TGTGCCAGCAGCCCAGAGGGGGAGGGTGTCATCCCCCACGAGCAGTACTTC
TRBJ2-2	-	15	medium-sized	TRBV7-2	CASRTSGSNTGELFF	TGTGCCAGCAGGACAAGTGGTTCGAACACCGGGGAGCTGTTTTTT
TRBJ2-5	-	13	-	TRBV20-1	CSAGRTVQETQYF	TGCAGTGCTGGCCGGACAGTCCAAGAGACCCAGTACTTC
TRBJ2-5	TRBD1	14	-	TRBV6-1	CASGTNRGRETQYF	TGTGCCAGCGGAACAAACAGGGGAAGGGAGACCCAGTACTTC
TRBJ2-3	-	14	medium-sized	TRBV20-1	CSVVGAWRTDTQYF	TGCAGTGTGGTCGGGGCCTGGAGAACAGATACGCAGTATTTT
TRBJ2-3	-	14	once	TRBV6-2/TRBV6-3	CASLPRGRTDTQYF	TGTGCCAGCCTTCCCCGGGGCCGCACAGATACGCAGTATTTT
TRBJ2-1	TRBD2	13	-	TRBV20-1	CSATGLAVYEQFF	TGCAGTGCCACCGGACTAGCTGTATATGAGCAGTTCTTC
TRBJ1-5	TRBD1	15	few	TRBV7-9	CASSLDRGTGQPQHF	TGTGCCAGCAGCCTAGACAGGGGAACTGGTCAGCCCCAGCATTTT
TRBJ2-7	-	16	-	TRBV19	CASSITGLPISGEQYF	TGTGCCAGTAGTATCACGGGACTCCCTATCTCTGGGGAGCAGTACTTC
TRBJ2-3	-	10	few	TRBV7-9	CASSLGRQYF	TGTGCCAGCAGCTTAGGACGTCAGTATTTT
TRBJ1-2	TRBD1	17	few	TRBV6-5	CASSYPADREGKVGYTF	TGTGCCAGCAGTTACCCCGCGGACAGGGAGGGTAAGGTTGGCTACACCTTC
TRBJ1-3	TRBD1	16	-	TRBV7-2	CASSSLTGGSGNTIYF	TGTGCCAGCAGCTCCCTAACAGGGGGCTCTGGAAACACCATATATTTT